The T cell receptor (beta chain) under discussion was sequenced for a study of blood T cell repertoires in COVID-19. Looking at the study overall: Collection of acute and convalescent COVID-19 samples took place in the United States, Italy and Spain. From T cells, B-cell-depleted T cells, or PBMCs came the material, which was cDNA or gDNA.

This clone has only a few counts. The CDR3 is made up of 15 amino acids. CDR1 is MNHNY, CDR2 SVGAGI, per germline (reference sequence). The V segment lost 6 bases and the J segment 6 bases; nucleotides outside the gene matches: 9. Per the authors' pipeline: Estimated nucleated cell counts came from reference gene primer amplification. Measured with immunoSEQ multiplex PCR; TCRdb has only the in-frame clones, and not every one. V and J calls and clone size are those listed in that table; D and trimming were worked out from the DNA. Altogether 390,000 or so clones are present, nearly 90% being singletons, with the ten largest covering 6.5%.

The chain combines TRBV6-6 with TRBJ1-5; 9 bases are a match to TRBD1. The sequencing sample was made of peripheral blood. This clonotype was sampled from a young man with active or convalescent COVID-19. CDR3 loop: CASRNTGGTGQPQHF. The CDR3 nucleotides read TGTGCCAGCAGGAATACAGGGGGCACAGGTCAGCCCCAGCATTTT.